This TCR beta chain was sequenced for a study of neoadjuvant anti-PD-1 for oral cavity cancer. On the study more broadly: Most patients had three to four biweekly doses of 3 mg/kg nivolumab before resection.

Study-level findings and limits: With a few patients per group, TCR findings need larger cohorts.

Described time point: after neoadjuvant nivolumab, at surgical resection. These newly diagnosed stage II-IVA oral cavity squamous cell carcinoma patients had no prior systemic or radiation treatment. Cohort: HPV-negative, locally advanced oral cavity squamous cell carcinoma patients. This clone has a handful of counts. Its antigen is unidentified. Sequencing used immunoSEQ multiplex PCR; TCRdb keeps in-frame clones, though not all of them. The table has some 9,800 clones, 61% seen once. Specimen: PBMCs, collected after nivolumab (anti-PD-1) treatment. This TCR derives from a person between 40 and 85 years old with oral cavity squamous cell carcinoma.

The CDR3 bases are TGCGCCAGCAGCTTGACAGGGGACAATCAGCCCCAGCATTTT. Protein sequence: CASSLTGDNQPQHF. The rearrangement links TRBV5-1 to TRBJ1-5; 7 bases fit TRBD1. V dropped 1 base and J dropped 3; count of bases not matched to a gene: 1. CDR3 length: 14 residues. The germline gives CDR1 SGHRS, CDR2 YFSETQ.